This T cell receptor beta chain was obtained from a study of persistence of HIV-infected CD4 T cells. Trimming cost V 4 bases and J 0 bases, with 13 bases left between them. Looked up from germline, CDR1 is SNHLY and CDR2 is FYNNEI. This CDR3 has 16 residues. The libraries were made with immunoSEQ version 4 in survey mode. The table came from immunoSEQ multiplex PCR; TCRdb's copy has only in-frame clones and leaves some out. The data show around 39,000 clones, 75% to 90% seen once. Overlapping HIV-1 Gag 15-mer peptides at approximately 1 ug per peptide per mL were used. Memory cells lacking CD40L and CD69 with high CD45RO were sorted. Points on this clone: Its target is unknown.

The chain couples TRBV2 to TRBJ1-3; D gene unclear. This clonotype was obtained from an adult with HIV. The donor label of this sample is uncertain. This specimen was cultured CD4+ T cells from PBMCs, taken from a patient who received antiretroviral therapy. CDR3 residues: CASSATGIPSGNTIYF. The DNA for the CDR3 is TGTGCCAGCAGTGCTACCGGGATCCCCTCTGGAAACACCATATATTTT.